The T cell receptor beta chain under discussion was sequenced for a study of blood T cell repertoires in COVID-19. Study in general: Sources were T cells, B-cell-depleted T cells, or PBMCs; the material itself was cDNA or gDNA.

The CDR3 totals 19 residues. In the original workflow: Amplification with reference gene primers provided the estimates of nucleated cell counts. The protocol was immunoSEQ multiplex PCR, while the TCRdb copy is restricted to in-frame clones and leaves out a portion. That table is the source of V, J and clone size, and D and trimming were worked out from the DNA. This table holds around 81,000 clones, roughly 82% found once. This receptor was identified in a human donor in a cohort sampled during active COVID-19. The chain joins TRBV21-1 to TRBJ1-2; TRBD1 reflects the table's D call only, with no check against the DNA. TRBV21-1 is recorded as a pseudogene. The specimen sequenced was peripheral blood. CDR3 bases: TGTGCCAGCAGCAGTGGGGGGCGGGACAGGGGTCTCCCCGCCTATGGCTACACCTTC. Protein sequence: CASSSGGRDRGLPAYGYTF.